This T cell receptor (beta chain) was identified during a study of shared clonotypes between healthy human individuals. The study's findings and limits: Non-shared clonotypes had lower generation probabilities than those shared by all four donors. The diversity represented, both genetic and in exposure history, was limited by few donors.

Repertoires were generated with immunoSEQ multiplex PCR, while TCRdb's copy carries only in-frame clones and drops some. The table records about 2.4 million clones, roughly 93% of them present only once. Losses at the gene ends were 6 bases for V and 5 bases for J; bases not matched to a gene: 7. CDR3 length: 14 amino acids. A note on this clone: The antigen is undetermined.

The genes are TRBV6-7 and TRBJ1-5; 7 nucleotides match TRBD1. TRBV6-7 is placed among ORFs of uncertain function. This clonotype was obtained from a man aged 18-30 years in good health. Some clones in this sample may be carry-over from other donors' samples. Sequenced: naive CD4+ T cells from PBMCs. The subset denotes: CD45RA+ positively selected. As DNA, the CDR3 is TGTGCCAGCAGGGCGACAGGGTGGCATCAGCCCCAGCATTTT. It codes for CASRATGWHQPQHF.